Following are 23 T cell receptor beta chains from one sample sequenced in a study of blood T cell repertoires in COVID-19 (dated by TCRdb to the early 2020s). The library was built by means of the immunoSEQ multiplex PCR assay. TCRdb's version of the immuneACCESS table is confined to in-frame rearrangements and falls short of the full clone set. An unresolved V gene accounts for under half of the shortfall where checked; the remainder is of unknown origin. Recorded for this sample are about 240,000 clones; around four fifths of them occurred a single time. The ten largest clones add up to around 11% of the sample. The sequenced sample was peripheral blood. The receptors derive from a woman aged 55-69 years with active or convalescent COVID-19.

V and J are TRBV18 and TRBJ2-1; TRBD2 agrees at 14 bases. V shed 3 bases, J shed 5 bases, and the junction held 0 bases outside the gene matches. Germline loops: CDR1 KGHSH, CDR2 LQKENI. This CDR3 is built from 15 residues. In DNA, the CDR3 is TGTGCCAGCTCACCGGGACTAGCGGGGGACAATGAGCAGTTCTTC. Its translation is CASSPGLAGDNEQFF. Full variable domain (rest looked up from reference TRBV18 and TRBJ2-1): NAGVMQNPRHLVRRRGQEARLRCSPMKGHSHVYWYRQLPEEGLKFMVYLQKENIIDESGMPKERFSAEFPKEGPSILRIQQVVRGDSAAYFCASSPGLAGDNEQFFGPGTRLTVL.

This rearrangement joins TRBV18 to TRBJ2-7; the D is unclear. This CDR3 is 16 amino acids long. V was trimmed by 3 bases and J by 0 bases, leaving 15 bases between them. Germline V gene sequence: CDR1 KGHSH, CDR2 LQKENI. In DNA, the CDR3 is TGTGCCAGCTCACCTCTTCTCCAAAAGAGCTCCTACGAGCAGTACTTC. Its protein product is CASSPLLQKSSYEQYF.

The chain links TRBV19 to TRBJ1-2, with D maybe TRBD1 (5 bases). The CDR3 spans 15 residues. Trimming cost V 7 bases and J 5 bases, with 20 bases left between them. The germline gives CDR1 LNHDA, CDR2 SQIVND (reference sequence). CDR3 coding DNA: TGTGCCAGTACGGCGGGGGAGTGGAATCGGTATGGCTACACCTTC. It translates to CASTAGEWNRYGYTF.

This chain joins TRBV18 and TRBJ1-2; 8 bases are shared with TRBD1. The CDR3 contains 14 residues. Germline CDR1 and CDR2: KGHSH and LQKENI. V shed 3 bases, J shed 1 base, and the junction held 1 base outside the gene matches. The CDR3, as DNA: TGTGCCAGCTCACCGACAGGGGATAACTATGGCTACACCTTC. Protein sequence: CASSPTGDNYGYTF.

The chain couples TRBV10-3 to TRBJ1-1; 9 positions match TRBD1. Losses at the gene ends were 5 bases for V and 4 bases for J; bases not matched to a gene: 2. The length of the CDR3 is 13 residues. CDR1 ENHRY and CDR2 SYGVKD come from the germline V gene. In DNA, the CDR3 is TGTGCCATCAGTCAACAGGGGGCCACTGAAGCTTTCTTT. Translated, it gives CAISQQGATEAFF.

The chain uses TRBV7-2 and TRBJ1-4; maybe TRBD1 (6 bases). V lost 0 bases, J lost 8 bases, and 13 bases lay in between. The CDR3 is made up of 15 amino acids. CDR1 and CDR2 (germline): SGHTA, FQGNSA. The DNA for the CDR3 is TGTGCCAGCAGCTTAGCCCACGGGGGGCACGAAAAACTGTTTTTT. Translating it yields CASSLAHGGHEKLFF.

The chain joins TRBV28 to TRBJ1-6, with D possibly TRBD1 on 6 matching bases. The CDR3 contains 16 residues. The germline V gene encodes CDR1 MDHEN and CDR2 SYDVKM. V was clipped by 9 bases and J by 8 bases, with 23 bases between them. DNA for the CDR3: TGTGCCAGTAAAATCTACCTCCGGGGGGCGGATTCACCCCTCCACTTT. Protein product: CASKIYLRGADSPLHF.

This chain connects TRBV6-6 to TRBJ2-1, with 13 bases identical to TRBD2. Germline V gene sequence: CDR1 MNHNY, CDR2 SVGAGI (reference sequence). V lost 4 bases and J lost 3; bases outside the gene matches: 3. This CDR3 has 16 residues. The CDR3 reads CASSSRLAGGYNEQFF. The CDR3 nucleotides read TGTGCCAGCAGTTCTCGACTAGCGGGGGGCTACAATGAGCAGTTCTTC.

DNA for the CDR3: TGTGCCAGCAGTGACCCATGGACTGCTAGCAGCAATCAGCCCCAGCATTTT. Encoded protein: CASSDPWTASSNQPQHF. The rearrangement uses TRBV6-4 and TRBJ1-5, with no clear D. This CDR3 has 17 residues. CDR1 and CDR2 from the germline V gene are MRHNA and SNTAGT. The ends were cut back, 2 bases at V and 1 base at J, with 15 bases in the middle.

The chain couples TRBV21-1 to TRBJ1-5. TRBV21-1 is termed a pseudogene. The CDR3 is 13 residues long. The CDR3 nucleotides read TGTGCCAGCAGGGGGGGAGAAAATCAGCCCCAGCATTTT. Translation gives CASRGGENQPQHF.

The rearrangement links TRBV3-1 (or the pseudogene TRBV3-2) to TRBJ2-7; TRBD2 matches 8 bases. In germline, CDR1 is LGHDT, CDR2 YNNKEL (reference sequence). V lost 4 bases, J lost 2 bases, and 4 bases stayed unmatched. The CDR3 extends over 14 amino acids. The CDR3 bases are TGTGCCAGCAGCCTGGGACTAGAGGCCTACGAGCAGTACTTC. It translates to CASSLGLEAYEQYF.

There are a few counts of this clone. This rearrangement joins TRBV28 to TRBJ1-2; TRBD1 aligns across 9 bases. Germline V gene sequence: CDR1 MDHEN, CDR2 SYDVKM. The length of the CDR3 is 14 residues. V lost 2 bases, J lost 7 bases, and 5 bases stayed unmatched. DNA for the CDR3: TGTGCCAGCAGTTTAATAGGGACAGGGTTTGGCTACACCTTC. Protein product: CASSLIGTGFGYTF.

This sequence joins TRBV7-8 and TRBJ2-3; 8 bases align to TRBD2. V dropped 5 bases and J dropped 2; count of bases not matched to a gene: 15. The germline V gene has CDR1 SGHVS and CDR2 FQNEAQ. There are 18 residues in the CDR3. This CDR3 reads CASSPMTTAGAFTDTQYF. As DNA, the CDR3 is TGTGCCAGCAGCCCGATGACTACAGCGGGGGCCTTCACAGATACGCAGTATTTT.

The V gene is TRBV27, the J gene TRBJ2-7, with TRBD2 matching 8 bases. Germline CDR1 and CDR2: MNHEY and SMNVEV (reference sequence). Losses at the gene ends were 5 bases for V and 0 bases for J; bases not matched to a gene: 3. This CDR3 comprises 14 residues. CDR3 sequence reads: CASSPGTSSYEQYF. The CDR3 DNA sequence: TGTGCCAGCAGTCCTGGGACTAGCTCCTACGAGCAGTACTTC.

V and J are TRBV6-5 and TRBJ1-2; D is possibly TRBD1 (6 bases). The CDR3 covers 12 residues. With 6 bases removed from V and 4 bases from J, the gap between germline ends came to 9 bases. Germline CDR1 and CDR2: MNHEY and SVGAGI. The DNA of the CDR3 is TGTGCCAGCAGGGGACAAAGCTATGGCTACACCTTC. Translated, it gives CASRGQSYGYTF.

The chain combines TRBV11-3 with TRBJ1-2; 10 bases match TRBD1. The CDR3 runs to 12 residues. The germline V gene encodes CDR1 SGHNT and CDR2 YENEEA. Trimming cost V 5 bases and J 12 bases; bases outside gene matches: 6. The CDR3: CASSLPGQGDTF. The CDR3 DNA reads TGTGCCAGCAGCCTACCAGGACAGGGGGACACCTTC.

V is TRBV27 and J is TRBJ1-5; D may be TRBD1 (6 bases). There are 16 residues in the CDR3. Trimming shortened V by 5 bases and J by 6 bases, and 20 bases separated the two germline ends. Germline-derived CDR1 and CDR2 are MNHEY and SMNVEV (reference sequence). The CDR3 sequence: CASSPRATGGGQPQHF. The CDR3 nucleotides are TGTGCCAGCAGTCCCAGGGCGACAGGAGGAGGTCAGCCCCAGCATTTT.

The chain combines TRBV4-2 with TRBJ1-4; D gene uncertain. Germline CDR1 LGHNA, CDR2 YNFKEQ. This CDR3 comprises 14 residues. V lost 1 base, J lost 6 bases, and 9 bases lay in between. The CDR3 sequence is CASSQGIGDEKLFF. The CDR3 nucleotides read TGTGCCAGCAGCCAAGGGATAGGAGATGAAAAACTGTTTTTT.

The chain uses TRBV5-1 and TRBJ2-5, with 8 bases identical to TRBD1. Germline CDR1 is SGHRS and CDR2 is YFSETQ. With 4 bases clipped from V and 5 bases from J, the junction kept 13 bases outside the gene matches. The CDR3 is made up of 16 amino acids. CDR3 coding DNA: TGCGCCAGCAGCGTCGAACCCCAGGGGGCCGGGGAGACCCAGTACTTC. This sequence encodes CASSVEPQGAGETQYF.

This rearrangement joins TRBV27 to TRBJ1-3; D may be TRBD1 (6 bases). The CDR3 spans 14 residues. The germline V gene encodes CDR1 MNHEY and CDR2 SMNVEV (reference sequence). The ends were cut back, 8 bases at V and 0 bases at J, with 11 bases in the middle. CDR3 sequence reads: CASARGASGNTIYF. The CDR3 nucleotides read TGTGCCAGCGCCCGGGGGGCCTCTGGAAACACCATATATTTT.

About this clone: The sample has other DNA sequences that encode this CDR3 too. V gene TRBV9 combines with J gene TRBJ1-6; no reliable D call. CDR1 SGDLS and CDR2 YYNGEE come from the germline V gene. V shed 0 bases and J shed 0 bases, with 4 bases lying between them. CDR3 length: 15 amino acids. CDR3 nucleotides: TGTGCCAGCAGCGTAGGTAGCTCCTATAATTCACCCCTCCACTTT. This sequence encodes CASSVGSSYNSPLHF.

The table lists this clone with many counts. V is TRBV21-1 and J is TRBJ1-2; TRBD1 is the table's D call and was not checked against the DNA. TRBV21-1 is noted as a pseudogene. The CDR3 is 16 residues long. The CDR3 here is CASSRPLRGRHYGYTF. The CDR3, as DNA: TGTGCCAGCAGCAGGCCTCTCAGGGGGCGTCACTATGGCTACACCTTC.

The chain recombines TRBV15 with TRBJ2-1, with 10 bases that match TRBD2. The CDR3 is 17 residues long. The germline CDR1 and CDR2 sequences are LNHNV and YYDKDF (reference sequence). V lost 0 bases to trimming and J lost 7 bases; unmatched junction nucleotides: 9. For the CDR3, the DNA is TGTGCCACCAGCAGAGATCGAAGCGGGGGGGTTGGGAATGAGCAGTTCTTC. Encoded protein: CATSRDRSGGVGNEQFF. The full variable domain, its missing parts supplied by reference TRBV15 and TRBJ2-1, is DAMVIQNPRYQVTQFGKPVTLSCSQTLNHNVMYWYQQKSSQAPKLLFHYYDKDFNNEADTPDNFQSRRPNTSFCFLDIRSPGLGDTAMYLCATSRDRSGGVGNEQFFGPGTRLTVL.